This T cell receptor (beta chain) was identified during a study of OX40 agonist ivuxolimab in advanced cancers. Sequencing was performed with immunoSEQ multiplex PCR; in TCRdb, only in-frame clones are kept and a portion is missing. The data contain 40,000 to 45,000 clones, approximately 91% of them singletons. The CDR3 loop spans 14 amino acids. Trimming took off 5 bases at V and 6 bases at J, with 13 bases between the two ends. Germline CDR1 MGHRA, CDR2 YSYEKL. This clone was seen only once. This TCR derives from an adult with an advanced solid tumor such as melanoma, head and neck, liver or kidney cancer. The starting material was CD4+ or CD8+ T cells sorted from blood, obtained in a trial of the OX40 agonist ivuxolimab. This chain connects TRBV4-1 to TRBJ2-2; D gene uncertain. CDR3 loop: CASSVTPGSGELFF. CDR3 DNA sequence: TGCGCCAGCAGCGTCACCCCCGGGTCCGGGGAGCTGTTTTTT.